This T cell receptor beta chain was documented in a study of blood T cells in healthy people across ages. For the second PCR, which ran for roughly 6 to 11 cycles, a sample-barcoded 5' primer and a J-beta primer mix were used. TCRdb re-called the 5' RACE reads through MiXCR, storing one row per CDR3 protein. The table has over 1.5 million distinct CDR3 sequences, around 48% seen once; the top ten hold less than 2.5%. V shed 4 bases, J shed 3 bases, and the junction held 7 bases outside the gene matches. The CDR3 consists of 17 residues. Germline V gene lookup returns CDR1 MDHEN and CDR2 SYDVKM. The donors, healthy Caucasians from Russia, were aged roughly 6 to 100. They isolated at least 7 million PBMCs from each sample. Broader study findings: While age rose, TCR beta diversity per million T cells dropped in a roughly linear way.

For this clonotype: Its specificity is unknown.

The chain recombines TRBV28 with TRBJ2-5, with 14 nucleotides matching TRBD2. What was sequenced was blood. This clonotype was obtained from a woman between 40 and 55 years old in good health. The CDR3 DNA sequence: TGTGCCAGCAGTTCTAGGCGACTAGCGGGGGGGGAAGAGACCCAGTACTTC. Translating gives CASSSRRLAGGEETQYF.